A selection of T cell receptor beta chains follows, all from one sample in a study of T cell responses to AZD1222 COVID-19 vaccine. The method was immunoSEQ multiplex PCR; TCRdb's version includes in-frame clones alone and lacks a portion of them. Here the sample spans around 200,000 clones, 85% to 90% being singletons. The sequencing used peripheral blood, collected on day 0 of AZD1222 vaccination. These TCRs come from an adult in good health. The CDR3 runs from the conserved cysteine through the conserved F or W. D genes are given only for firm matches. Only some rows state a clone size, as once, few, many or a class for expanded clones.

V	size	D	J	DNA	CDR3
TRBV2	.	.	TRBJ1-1	TGTGCCAGCAGTGTAGGCCAGAACACTGAAGCTTTCTTT	CASSVGQNTEAFF
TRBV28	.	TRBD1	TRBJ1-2	TGTGCCAGCAGTTTCGGGACAGGGGGCCGGGGCTACACCTTC	CASSFGTGGRGYTF
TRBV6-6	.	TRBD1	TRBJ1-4	TGTGCCAGCATCCCACGGACAGGGAGGGAAAAACTGTTTTTT	CASIPRTGREKLFF
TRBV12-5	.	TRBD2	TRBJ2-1	TGTGCTAGTGGTTTGGTCTGGACTAGCGGGCACCACAATGAGCAGTTCTTC	CASGLVWTSGHHNEQFF
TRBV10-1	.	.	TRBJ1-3	TGCGCCAGCGGCAACTCTGGAAACACCATATATTTT	CASGNSGNTIYF
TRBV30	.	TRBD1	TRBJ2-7	TGTGCCTGGAAGACAGGGACCTACGAGCAGTACTTC	CAWKTGTYEQYF
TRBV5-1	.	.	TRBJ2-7	TGCGCCAGCAGCTTAGGCGGGACAGCTATAACCTACGAGCAGTACTTC	CASSLGGTAITYEQYF
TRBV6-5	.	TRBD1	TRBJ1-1	TGTGCCTGTACATTTCTCGCAGGGGGGAGCACTGAAGCTTTCTTT	CACTFLAGGSTEAFF
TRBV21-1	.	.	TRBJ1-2	TGTGCCAGCAGCAAAGTACCGGATGGCTACACCTTC	CASSKVPDGYTF
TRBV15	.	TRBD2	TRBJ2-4	TGTGCCACCAGCAGACCGGGGGGCAAAAACATTCAGTACTTC	CATSRPGGKNIQYF
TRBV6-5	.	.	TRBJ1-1	TGTGCCAGCACTCTAGGAAGGACGGCTGAAGCTTTCTTT	CASTLGRTAEAFF
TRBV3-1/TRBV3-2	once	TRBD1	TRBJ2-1	TGTGCCAGCAGCCCGTCAATCCCAGGGACAGTTGTTGAGCAGTTCTTC	CASSPSIPGTVVEQFF